Described below is a single T cell receptor (beta chain) sequence and its context. The sample originates from a study of blood T cell repertoires in COVID-19. Study-level information: COVID-19 samples collected from the United States, Italy and Spain covered acute and convalescent phases. From T cells, B-cell-depleted T cells, or PBMCs came the material, which was cDNA or gDNA.

Trimming shortened V by 5 bases and J by 5 bases, and 12 bases separated the two germline ends. The CDR3 spans 14 residues. The germline gives CDR1 SEHNR, CDR2 FQNEAQ (reference sequence). Authors' methods: Researchers report that nucleated cell counts were estimated from reference gene primer amplification. The protocol was immunoSEQ multiplex PCR, while the TCRdb copy is restricted to in-frame clones and leaves out a portion. D and trimming were read from the DNA, whereas the V and J calls and clone size are those reported in that table. Of 95,000 to 100,000 clones in the sample, 85% to 90% were seen once. In Seattle, patients joined the study during active infection and were tracked longitudinally.

J is TRBJ1-4 and V is TRBV7-9; weak D call: TRBD1 (6 bases). This receptor was taken from a human donor with COVID-19, enrolled during active disease. The donor label of this sample is uncertain. The sample was peripheral blood. This chain's CDR3 is CASSRDTSNEKLFF. The CDR3 DNA reads as TGTGCCAGCAGCCGGGACACATCAAATGAAAAACTGTTTTTT.